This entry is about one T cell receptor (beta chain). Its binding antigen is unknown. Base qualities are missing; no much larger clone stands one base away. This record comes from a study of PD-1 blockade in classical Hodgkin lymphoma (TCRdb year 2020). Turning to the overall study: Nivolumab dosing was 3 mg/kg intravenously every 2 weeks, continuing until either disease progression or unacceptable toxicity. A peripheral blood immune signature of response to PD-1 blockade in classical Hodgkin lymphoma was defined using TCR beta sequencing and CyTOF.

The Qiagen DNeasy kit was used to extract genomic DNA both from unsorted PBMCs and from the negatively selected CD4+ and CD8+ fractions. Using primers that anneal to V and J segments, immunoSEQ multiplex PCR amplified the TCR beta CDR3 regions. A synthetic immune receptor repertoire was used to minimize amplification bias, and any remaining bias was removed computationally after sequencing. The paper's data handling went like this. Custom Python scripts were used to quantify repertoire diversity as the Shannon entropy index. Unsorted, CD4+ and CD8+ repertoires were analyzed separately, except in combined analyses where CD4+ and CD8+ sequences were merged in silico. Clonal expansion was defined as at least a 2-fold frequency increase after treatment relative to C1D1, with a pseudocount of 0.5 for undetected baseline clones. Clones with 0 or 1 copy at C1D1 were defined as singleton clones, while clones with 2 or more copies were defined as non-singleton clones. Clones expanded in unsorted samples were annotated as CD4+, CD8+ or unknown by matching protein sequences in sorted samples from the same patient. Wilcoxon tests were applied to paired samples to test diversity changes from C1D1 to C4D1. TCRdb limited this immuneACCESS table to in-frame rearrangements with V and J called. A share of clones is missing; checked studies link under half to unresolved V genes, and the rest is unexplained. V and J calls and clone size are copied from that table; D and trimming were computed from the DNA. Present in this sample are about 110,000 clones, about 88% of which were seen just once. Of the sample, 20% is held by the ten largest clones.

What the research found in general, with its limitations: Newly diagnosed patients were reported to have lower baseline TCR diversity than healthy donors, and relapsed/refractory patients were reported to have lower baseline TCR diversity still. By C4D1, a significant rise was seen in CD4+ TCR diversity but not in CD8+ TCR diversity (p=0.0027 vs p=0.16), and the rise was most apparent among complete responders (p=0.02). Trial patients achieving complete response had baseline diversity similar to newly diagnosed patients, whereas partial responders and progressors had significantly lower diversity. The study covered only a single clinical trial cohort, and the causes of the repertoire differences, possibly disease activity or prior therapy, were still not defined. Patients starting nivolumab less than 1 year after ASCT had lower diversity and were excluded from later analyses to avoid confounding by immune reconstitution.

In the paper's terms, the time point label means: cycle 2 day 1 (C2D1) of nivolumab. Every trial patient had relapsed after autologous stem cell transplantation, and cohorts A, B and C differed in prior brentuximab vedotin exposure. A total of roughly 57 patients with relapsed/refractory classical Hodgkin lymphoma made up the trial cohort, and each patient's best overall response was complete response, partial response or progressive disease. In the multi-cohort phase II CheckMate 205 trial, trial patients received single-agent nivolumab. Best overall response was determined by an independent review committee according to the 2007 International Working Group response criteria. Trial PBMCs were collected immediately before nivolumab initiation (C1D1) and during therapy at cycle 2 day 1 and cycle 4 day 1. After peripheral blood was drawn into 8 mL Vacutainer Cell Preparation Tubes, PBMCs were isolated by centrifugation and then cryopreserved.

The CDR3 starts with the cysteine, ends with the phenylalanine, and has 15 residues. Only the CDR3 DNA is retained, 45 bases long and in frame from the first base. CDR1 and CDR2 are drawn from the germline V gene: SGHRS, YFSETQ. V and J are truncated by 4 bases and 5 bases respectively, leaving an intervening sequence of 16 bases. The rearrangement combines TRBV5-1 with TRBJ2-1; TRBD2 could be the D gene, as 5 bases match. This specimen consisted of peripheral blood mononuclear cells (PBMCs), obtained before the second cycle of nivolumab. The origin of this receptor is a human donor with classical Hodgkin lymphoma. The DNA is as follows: TGCGCCAGCAGCCGGCGCCCAGCGGAGAACAATGAGCAGTTCTTC. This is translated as CASSRRPAENNEQFF.